Listed below are T cell receptor beta chains from one sample, sequenced in a study of T cells after yellow fever vaccination. TCRdb re-derived calls from the 5' RACE reads in MiXCR, one entry per CDR3 protein. The top ten clones hold about 25% of a sample with roughly 110,000 distinct CDR3 sequences, roughly 8.9% of them seen once. The sample consisted of CD8+ T cells sorted from PBMCs, taken 45 days after the yellow fever booster vaccination. The receptors originated from a man aged 30-40 years who received the YFV17D yellow fever vaccine. Each CDR3 is given with its conserved first and last residue. D genes are given only for firm matches. Not every row has a clone size; where given, it reads once, few, many or a size class.

v_call,j_call,d_call,clone_size,cdr3_nt,cdr3_aa
TRBV11-2,TRBJ2-3,TRBD2,few,TGTGCCAGCAGCTCCCAAAAGGGGGGACTAGCGGGGGGAACAGATACGCAGTATTTT,CASSSQKGGLAGGTDTQYF
TRBV27,TRBJ2-7,.,many,TGTGCCTCCTCCGGGACATCTTATTCCGACGAGCAGTACTTC,CASSGTSYSDEQYF
TRBV12-3/TRBV12-4,TRBJ1-1,TRBD1,.,TGTGCCAGCAGTTCTCTGGACAGGCCCACTGAAGCTTTCTTT,CASSSLDRPTEAFF
TRBV20-1,TRBJ2-7,.,.,TGCAGTGCTAGTCTGGGACCAAACGCCCTAACCTACGAGCAGTACTTC,CSASLGPNALTYEQYF
TRBV27,TRBJ2-2,.,many,TGTGCCGCGAGACTCGGGACATACACCGGGGAGCTGTTTTTT,CAARLGTYTGELFF
TRBV9,TRBJ2-1,.,many,TGTGCCAGCAGTAAGTCGACCAACCCCAATGAGCAGTTCTTC,CASSKSTNPNEQFF
TRBV6-5,TRBJ2-1,.,many,TGTGCCAGCAGTTACTCGTTCACAGGCGGCCACAATGAGCAGTTCTTC,CASSYSFTGGHNEQFF
TRBV11-2,TRBJ2-7,.,.,TGTGCCAGCAGCCAAATTGGGCTTCCCACCCCAGAGCAGTACTTC,CASSQIGLPTPEQYF
TRBV6-2/TRBV6-3,TRBJ2-3,TRBD2,many,TGTGCCAGCAGTTACGTAGCGGGAGGGCCCTCAGATTTT,CASSYVAGGPSDF
TRBV27,TRBJ2-7,TRBD2,.,TGTGCCACCAGCAGTCTAGCGGGAGGGTACTACGAGCAGTACTTC,CATSSLAGGYYEQYF
TRBV7-7,TRBJ2-7,.,many,TGTGCTAGCAGCTTAGCAAGGGGCTACGAGCAGTACTTC,CASSLARGYEQYF
TRBV20-1,TRBJ2-1,TRBD2,many,TGCAGTGTCCCGACTAGCGGGCCGTACAATGAGCAGTTCTTC,CSVPTSGPYNEQFF
TRBV20-1,TRBJ2-3,.,few,TGCAGTGTCGATCAGGGGGGGCGCACAGATACGCAGTATTTT,CSVDQGGRTDTQYF
TRBV10-3,TRBJ2-3,TRBD1,many,TGTGCCATCAGTGAGGGGACAGAGTCAGATACGCAGTATTTT,CAISEGTESDTQYF
TRBV4-1,TRBJ2-1,.,many,TGCGCCAGCAGCCAGGGGGGTTCTGAGCAGTTCTTC,CASSQGGSEQFF
TRBV30,TRBJ2-6,TRBD1,.,TGTGCCCGCCGGGACAGGCTTTTGTCCGGGGCCAACGTCCTGACTTTC,CARRDRLLSGANVLTF
TRBV19,TRBJ2-1,.,many,TGTGCCAGTAGTATAGTCTACAATGAGCAGTTCTTC,CASSIVYNEQFF
TRBV6-2/TRBV6-3,TRBJ2-3,TRBD1,many,TGTGCCAGCAGTTACGGCCTCCCAGGGTCCCGGGACAGGGGGACAGATACGCAGTATTTT,CASSYGLPGSRDRGTDTQYF
TRBV11-2,TRBJ2-7,.,many,TGTGCCAGCAGCTTAGGCAGATCGAGCTCCTACGAGCAGTACTTC,CASSLGRSSSYEQYF
TRBV20-1,TRBJ1-2,.,many,TGCAGTGCAAGAAACAGGGAGGAATATGGCTACACCTTC,CSARNREEYGYTF
TRBV10-3,TRBJ2-1,.,many,TGTGCCATCAGTGAGTCCCAAAAACAGTTCTTC,CAISESQKQFF
TRBV3-1,TRBJ1-2,.,many,TGTGCCAGCAGCGACGGGACTTTTTTTTGGAATGGCTACACCTTC,CASSDGTFFWNGYTF
TRBV20-1,TRBJ2-1,TRBD2,many,TGCAGTGCTAGACCCCCGCCCAGCGGGAGGGCCTACAATGAGCAGTTCTTC,CSARPPPSGRAYNEQFF
TRBV9,TRBJ1-1,.,many,TGTGCCAGCAGCGGACCGAACACTGAAGCTTTCTTT,CASSGPNTEAFF
TRBV5-1,TRBJ2-1,.,many,TGCGCCAGCAGCGCGGGACAGTCCTACAATGAGCAGTTCTTC,CASSAGQSYNEQFF
TRBV7-2,TRBJ2-1,TRBD1,few,TGTGCCAGCAGCGCCGGACAGGGGGCCAATTACAATGAGCAGTTCTTC,CASSAGQGANYNEQFF
TRBV29-1,TRBJ1-1,.,.,TGCAGCGTGTACGCCATGAACACTGAAGCTTTCTTT,CSVYAMNTEAFF
TRBV5-1,TRBJ1-2,TRBD1,many,TGCGCCAGCAGCGAGGACAGGGGGTCGTCCGACTATGGCTACACCTTC,CASSEDRGSSDYGYTF
TRBV7-2,TRBJ2-5,TRBD2,many,TGTGCCAGCAGCTTATGGTCGGGAGGAGGGGAGACCCAGTACTTC,CASSLWSGGGETQYF
TRBV27,TRBJ2-2,TRBD2,.,TGTGCCAGCAGTCTCAGCGGGGGGCGGCCCACCGGGGAGCTGTTTTTT,CASSLSGGRPTGELFF
TRBV29-1,TRBJ1-1,.,many,TGCAGCGTTGAAGTGGGGGGAGCTTTCTTT,CSVEVGGAFF
TRBV12-3/TRBV12-4,TRBJ2-7,.,many,TGTGCCAGCAGTTTGGCGAGTCACGAGCAGTACTTC,CASSLASHEQYF
TRBV29-1,TRBJ2-7,TRBD2,many,TGCAGCGTCCTAGCGGGGATATCCTACGAGCAGTACTTC,CSVLAGISYEQYF
TRBV7-8,TRBJ1-5,TRBD1,many,TGTGCCAGCAGCCCCCGGACAGGGGGCGCGTTAGGAAGCAATCAGCCCCAGCATTTT,CASSPRTGGALGSNQPQHF
TRBV6-5,TRBJ1-5,.,few,TGTGCCAGCAGTTACTCGGGGGGCAGCAATCAGCCCCAGCATTTT,CASSYSGGSNQPQHF
TRBV2,TRBJ1-1,.,many,TGTGCCAGCAGTCCCCGCCTTGGACTTGAAGCTTTCTTT,CASSPRLGLEAFF
TRBV5-8,TRBJ2-5,TRBD1,many,TGTGCCAGCAGCCCCGGGACAGGGGGACAAGAGACCCAGTACTTC,CASSPGTGGQETQYF
TRBV29-1,TRBJ2-1,.,few,TGCAGCGTTGATCGGGGGCAGCGCTACAATGAGCAGTTCTTC,CSVDRGQRYNEQFF
TRBV7-6,TRBJ2-2,.,few,TGTGCCAGCAGCTTAGCGGGAGGAATAACCGGGGAGCTGTTTTTT,CASSLAGGITGELFF
TRBV14,TRBJ2-5,.,few,TGTGCCAGCAGCCAACCGTTGGGCCAAGAGACCCAGTACTTC,CASSQPLGQETQYF
TRBV4-3,TRBJ2-7,.,many,TGCGCCAGCAGCCAAGCCCACCGGGACTACGAGCAGTACTTC,CASSQAHRDYEQYF